The 26 T cell receptor beta chains below were found in one sample sequenced in a study of PD-1 blockade in classical Hodgkin lymphoma. Each of the patients experienced relapse following autologous stem cell transplantation, and their brentuximab vedotin exposure differed. Measured with immunoSEQ multiplex PCR; TCRdb has only the in-frame clones, and not every one. The repertoire holds tens of thousands of clones, with 85% to 90% as singletons. The input for sequencing was peripheral blood mononuclear cells (PBMCs), taken at baseline. Source of these receptors: a human donor with classical Hodgkin lymphoma.

This clone was observed a single time. This chain connects TRBV6-5 to TRBJ1-2, with D possibly TRBD1 on 6 matching bases. Germline V gene data show CDR1 as MNHEY and CDR2 as SVGAGI. Trimming removed 5 bases at V and 8 bases at J, with 12 bases between. The CDR3 sequence is 12 residues long. CDR3 amino acids: CASSLFGGGYTF. Here the CDR3 DNA reads TGTGCCAGCAGTCTCTTTGGGGGCGGCTACACCTTC.

This chain joins TRBV29-1 and TRBJ2-5, with D maybe TRBD2 (6 bases). The CDR3 has 15 residues. Germline loops: CDR1 SQVTM, CDR2 ANQGSEA. Trimming left V 6 bases short and J 5 bases short, with 22 bases between. The CDR3 DNA reads TGCAGCGTCGCCACGGGACTCCCCTCGTACGAGACCCAGTACTTC. This encodes CSVATGLPSYETQYF. The full variable domain, completed using reference TRBV29-1 and TRBJ2-5, is SAVISQKPSRDICQRGTSLTIQCQVDSQVTMMFWYRQQPGQSLTLIATANQGSEATYESGFVIDKFPISRPNLTFSTLTVSNMSPEDSSIYLCSVATGLPSYETQYFGPGTRLLVL.

The V gene is TRBV7-2, the J gene TRBJ1-2; unclear D gene. Trimming stripped 0 bases from V and 8 bases from J, with 7 bases between. The germline CDR1 and CDR2 sequences are SGHTA and FQGNSA. The CDR3 spans 12 residues. The chain's CDR3 is CASSLARRGYTF. DNA of the CDR3: TGTGCCAGCAGCTTAGCAAGACGGGGCTACACCTTC.

The chain couples TRBV6-1 to TRBJ2-7; tentatively, D is TRBD2 (6 bases). The CDR3 runs to 14 residues. The ends were cut back, 4 bases at V and 7 bases at J, with 17 bases in the middle. Germline CDR1 and CDR2: MNHNS and SASEGT. The CDR3 DNA sequence: TGTGCCAGCAGTGGTCCGGGACTCCCTATAGAGCAGTACTTC. Translated, it gives CASSGPGLPIEQYF.

The chain carries TRBV7-9 and TRBJ1-2; D gene ambiguous. V lost 0 bases, J lost 2 bases, and 7 bases lay in between. Germline CDR1 SEHNR, CDR2 FQNEAQ (reference sequence). This CDR3 spans 14 amino acids. The CDR3 reads CASSLAGRNYGYTF. The CDR3 DNA reads TGTGCCAGCAGCTTAGCGGGGAGGAACTATGGCTACACCTTC.

V and J are TRBV9 and TRBJ2-3; 8 bases line up with TRBD2. Germline values: CDR1 SGDLS, CDR2 YYNGEE. The junction had 5 bases not matched to a gene; V was cut back by 4 bases and J by 1 base. The CDR3 length is 15 residues. In nucleotides, the CDR3 is TGTGCCAGCAGCTTTAGCGGGGACCGCACAGATACGCAGTATTTT. Translation: CASSFSGDRTDTQYF.

This clone was seen a single time. The rearrangement joins TRBV6-6 to TRBJ2-7; 8 bases agree with TRBD1. J gave up 7 bases and V 11 bases, and 13 bases lay outside the gene matches. The CDR3 has 13 residues. The V gene's germline CDR1 is MNHNY and CDR2 SVGAGI (reference sequence). CDR3 residues: CAVAQGALGEQYF. CDR3 sequence (DNA): TGTGCCGTAGCTCAGGGGGCGCTGGGTGAGCAGTACTTC.

This chain joins TRBV7-9 and TRBJ1-1, with D perhaps matching TRBD1 (5 bases). V dropped 5 bases and J dropped 10 bases, with 14 bases sitting between them. The CDR3 extends over 12 amino acids. Germline CDR1 and CDR2: SEHNR and FQNEAQ (reference sequence). For the CDR3, the DNA is TGTGCCAGCAGCGGGGGGACGGTCGGAGCTTTCTTT. This gives the protein CASSGGTVGAFF.

The chain carries TRBV18 and TRBJ1-4, with unresolved D. The V gene's germline CDR1 is KGHSH and CDR2 LQKENI. The germline V and J ends were trimmed by 0 bases and 10 bases, with 15 bases remaining between them. The CDR3 has 15 amino acids. The CDR3: CASSPPRPEGAKLFF. CDR3 bases: TGTGCCAGCTCACCACCCAGACCCGAGGGTGCAAAACTGTTTTTT. The whole variable domain, filled in from reference TRBV18 and TRBJ1-4, reads NAGVMQNPRHLVRRRGQEARLRCSPMKGHSHVYWYRQLPEEGLKFMVYLQKENIIDESGMPKERFSAEFPKEGPSILRIQQVVRGDSAAYFCASSPPRPEGAKLFFGSGTQLSVL.

The chain combines TRBV10-2 with TRBJ1-5, with D possibly TRBD1 on 6 matching bases. The CDR3 runs 13 residues. Germline V gives CDR1 WSHSY, CDR2 SAAADI. V was pared by 3 bases and J by 6 bases, with 9 bases between. In nucleotides, the CDR3 is TGCGCCAGCAGTGATGGAGGGGGTCAGCCCCAGCATTTT. Translating gives CASSDGGGQPQHF.

The chain has TRBV28 and TRBJ2-7, with TRBD1 identical over 7 bases. Per the germline V gene, CDR1 is MDHEN and CDR2 is SYDVKM. The CDR3 covers 15 residues. With V trimmed by 6 bases and J by 7 bases, 15 bases remained unmatched. CDR3 nucleotides: TGTGCCAGCAGCCATCAATCGACAGGGTGGGAGGAGCAGTACTTC. This codes for CASSHQSTGWEEQYF.

This chain connects TRBV11-2 to TRBJ2-1; 8 nucleotides line up with TRBD1. The germline V gene encodes CDR1 SGHAT and CDR2 FQNNGV. This CDR3 contains 13 residues. V was pared by 6 bases and J by 6 bases, with 4 bases of the junction left unmatched. Here the CDR3 DNA reads TGTGCCAGCAGAGGACAGGGCGGCAATGAGCAGTTCTTC. Its translation is CASRGQGGNEQFF.

V and J are TRBV15 and TRBJ2-5; TRBD2 aligns across 10 bases. This CDR3 region has 15 residues. J was trimmed by 1 base and V by 6 bases; bases with no gene match: 5. The germline V gene encodes CDR1 LNHNV and CDR2 YYDKDF (reference sequence). CDR3 residues: CATRDVAGGQETQYF. In DNA, the CDR3 is TGTGCCACCAGAGATGTAGCGGGGGGCCAAGAGACCCAGTACTTC. Looking up the rest from reference TRBV15 and TRBJ2-5 gives the full variable domain: DAMVIQNPRYQVTQFGKPVTLSCSQTLNHNVMYWYQQKSSQAPKLLFHYYDKDFNNEADTPDNFQSRRPNTSFCFLDIRSPGLGDTAMYLCATRDVAGGQETQYFGPGTRLLVL.

V gene TRBV27 combines with J gene TRBJ1-5; a weak D match, TRBD1 (6 bases). Germline CDR1 is MNHEY and CDR2 is SMNVEV (reference sequence). Trimming cost V 3 bases and J 6 bases, with 18 bases left between them. The CDR3 loop spans 16 amino acids. The CDR3 DNA sequence: TGTGCCAGCAGTTTGAGAGGGGGGGCCGGGAGTCAGCCCCAGCATTTT. It codes for CASSLRGGAGSQPQHF.

This rearrangement joins TRBV10-1 to TRBJ1-5; 8 nucleotides agree with TRBD1. Germline CDR1 WNHNN, CDR2 SYGVQD (reference sequence). The CDR3 has 16 amino acids. V trimming: 6 bases; J trimming: 7 bases; junction bases outside the gene matches: 14. CDR3 in amino acids: CASRPGQELRVQPQHF. In nucleotides, the CDR3 is TGCGCCAGCAGACCGGGACAGGAATTGCGCGTCCAGCCCCAGCATTTT.

The chain is built from TRBV7-2 and TRBJ2-5; 11 bases align to TRBD2. Germline V gives CDR1 SGHTA, CDR2 FQGNSA. J gave up 2 bases and V 5 bases, and 7 bases lay outside the gene matches. CDR3 length: 16 residues. CDR3 region: CASSTTGLAVQETQYF. The CDR3 DNA follows: TGTGCCAGCAGCACGACGGGACTAGCGGTACAAGAGACCCAGTACTTC. Combining the CDR3 with reference TRBV7-2 and TRBJ2-5 gives the whole variable domain GAGVSQSPSNKVTEKGKDVELRCDPISGHTALYWYRQSLGQGLEFLIYFQGNSAPDKSGLPSDRFSAERTGGSVSTLTIQRTQQEDSAVYLCASSTTGLAVQETQYFGPGTRLLVL.

This chain links TRBV19 with TRBJ2-1; 10 bases are shared with TRBD2. The CDR3 length is 18 residues. V trimming: 2 bases; J trimming: 3 bases; junction bases outside the gene matches: 10. Looked up from germline, CDR1 is LNHDA and CDR2 is SQIVND (reference sequence). The chain's CDR3 is CASSIKGVAGGFYNEQFF. The CDR3 nucleotides read TGTGCCAGTAGTATAAAAGGGGTAGCGGGGGGATTCTACAATGAGCAGTTCTTC.

The CDR3 sequence: CASSLSSGGVNTGELFF. The CDR3 DNA follows: TGTGCCAGCAGCTTAAGTAGCGGGGGGGTGAACACCGGGGAGCTGTTTTTT. The rearrangement joins TRBV5-4 to TRBJ2-2; 11 bases map to TRBD2. Germline V gene lookup returns CDR1 SGHNT and CDR2 YYREEE (reference sequence). The CDR3 consists of 17 residues. The ends lost 2 bases at V and 1 base at J; junction bases unmatched: 4.

The V gene is TRBV27, the J gene TRBJ1-5, with D unclear. Germline V gene data show CDR1 as MNHEY and CDR2 as SMNVEV (reference sequence). V was pared by 6 bases and J by 5 bases, with 17 bases between. The CDR3 runs to 15 residues. Here the CDR3 DNA reads TGTGCCAGCAGCCGGGAAGGTGGTGTATATCAGCCCCAGCATTTT. Protein product: CASSREGGVYQPQHF.

J is TRBJ1-5 and V is TRBV19; D is undetermined. CDR3 size: 12 residues. V was clipped by 7 bases and J by 4 bases, with 8 bases between them. Germline loops: CDR1 LNHDA, CDR2 SQIVND (reference sequence). DNA for the CDR3: TGTGCCAGTAAGGACGGAAATCAGCCCCAGCATTTT. This gives the protein CASKDGNQPQHF. The full variable domain, rest sourced from reference TRBV19 and TRBJ1-5, is DGGITQSPKYLFRKEGQNVTLSCEQNLNHDAMYWYRQDPGQGLRLIYYSQIVNDFQKGDIAEGYSVSREKKESFPLTVTSAQKNPTAFYLCASKDGNQPQHFGDGTRLSIL.

This rearrangement joins TRBV2 to TRBJ2-2; D possibly corresponds to TRBD1 (5 bases). Trimming removed 5 bases at V and 9 bases at J, with 10 bases between. The CDR3 sequence is 12 residues long. From germline, CDR1 is SNHLY and CDR2 FYNNEI. The CDR3 is CASSSDSRELFF. The CDR3 nucleotides read TGTGCCAGCAGTTCAGACAGCCGGGAGCTGTTTTTT.

This clone turned up a few times. This sequence joins TRBV7-2 and TRBJ1-2; TRBD1 might be the D (5 bases). V gave up 2 bases and J gave up 9 bases, with 10 bases separating them. Germline-derived CDR1 and CDR2 are SGHTA and FQGNSA. The CDR3 covers 12 residues. This CDR3 reads CASSLKTDSYTF. The CDR3 DNA follows: TGTGCCAGCAGCTTAAAGACAGACAGCTACACCTTC.

This clone was seen a handful of times. The same CDR3 is also encoded by other DNA sequences in this sample. This rearrangement joins TRBV28 to TRBJ1-5; TRBD1 matches 10 bases. This CDR3 contains 15 residues. V was clipped by 5 bases and J by 7 bases; unmatched bases: 8. The V gene's germline CDR1 is MDHEN and CDR2 SYDVKM. The CDR3 region is CASSGQGEFGQPQHF. CDR3 DNA sequence: TGTGCCAGCAGTGGACAGGGGGAATTTGGGCAGCCCCAGCATTTT.

The chain combines TRBV5-4 with TRBJ2-1; D is unresolved. Trimming pared 5 bases from V and 8 bases from J, leaving 11 bases between. The germline V gene has CDR1 SGHNT and CDR2 YYREEE (reference sequence). CDR3 length: 12 amino acids. The CDR3 protein is CASSMLGDEQFF. In nucleotides, the CDR3 is TGTGCCAGCAGTATGTTGGGTGATGAGCAGTTCTTC. Filled out from reference TRBV5-4 and TRBJ2-1, the complete variable domain reads ETGVTQSPTHLIKTRGQQVTLRCSSQSGHNTVSWYQQALGQGPQFIFQYYREEENGRGNFPPRFSGLQFPNYSSELNVNALELDDSALYLCASSMLGDEQFFGPGTRLTVL.

J is TRBJ1-5 and V is TRBV6-1; 9 bases line up with TRBD1. Germline CDR1 is MNHNS and CDR2 is SASEGT. This CDR3 spans 17 amino acids. J gave up 7 bases and V 4 bases, and 14 bases lay outside the gene matches. CDR3 region: CASSGDIRQGVLQPQHF. Here the CDR3 DNA reads TGTGCCAGCAGTGGCGACATTAGACAGGGGGTGTTACAGCCCCAGCATTTT.

This chain uses TRBV29-1 with TRBJ2-2; no definite D call. V was clipped by 4 bases and J by 4 bases, with 13 bases between them. Germline CDR1 and CDR2: SQVTM and ANQGSEA. The CDR3 loop spans 14 amino acids. CDR3 protein: CSVVGGWGTGELFF. The CDR3 region has the DNA TGCAGCGTTGTCGGCGGATGGGGCACCGGGGAGCTGTTTTTT.